The entry that follows covers one TCR beta chain sequence. Recruitment covered fewer than 25 US areas and drew participants whose ages spanned roughly 18 to 100 years. Sequencing used immunoSEQ multiplex PCR; TCRdb keeps in-frame clones, though not all of them. The table records just over 250,000 clones, 84% of them present only once. The data are from a study of blood T cell repertoires in COVID-19. About the study: The cDNA or gDNA used as material had been derived from T cells, B-cell-depleted T cells, or PBMCs.

V shed 7 bases, J shed 0 bases, and the junction held 6 bases outside the gene matches. This CDR3 contains 15 residues. Germline lookup yields CDR1 SNHLY and CDR2 FYNNEI. The chain uses TRBV2 and TRBJ2-7; 10 bases match TRBD2. This TCR was recovered from a man aged 25-45 years with acute COVID-19. Sequenced input: PBMCs or T cells enriched from blood (not recorded which). The CDR3 sequence: CASKKLAGSSYEQYV. CDR3 bases: TGTGCCAGCAAAAAACTAGCGGGGAGCTCCTACGAGCAGTACGTC.